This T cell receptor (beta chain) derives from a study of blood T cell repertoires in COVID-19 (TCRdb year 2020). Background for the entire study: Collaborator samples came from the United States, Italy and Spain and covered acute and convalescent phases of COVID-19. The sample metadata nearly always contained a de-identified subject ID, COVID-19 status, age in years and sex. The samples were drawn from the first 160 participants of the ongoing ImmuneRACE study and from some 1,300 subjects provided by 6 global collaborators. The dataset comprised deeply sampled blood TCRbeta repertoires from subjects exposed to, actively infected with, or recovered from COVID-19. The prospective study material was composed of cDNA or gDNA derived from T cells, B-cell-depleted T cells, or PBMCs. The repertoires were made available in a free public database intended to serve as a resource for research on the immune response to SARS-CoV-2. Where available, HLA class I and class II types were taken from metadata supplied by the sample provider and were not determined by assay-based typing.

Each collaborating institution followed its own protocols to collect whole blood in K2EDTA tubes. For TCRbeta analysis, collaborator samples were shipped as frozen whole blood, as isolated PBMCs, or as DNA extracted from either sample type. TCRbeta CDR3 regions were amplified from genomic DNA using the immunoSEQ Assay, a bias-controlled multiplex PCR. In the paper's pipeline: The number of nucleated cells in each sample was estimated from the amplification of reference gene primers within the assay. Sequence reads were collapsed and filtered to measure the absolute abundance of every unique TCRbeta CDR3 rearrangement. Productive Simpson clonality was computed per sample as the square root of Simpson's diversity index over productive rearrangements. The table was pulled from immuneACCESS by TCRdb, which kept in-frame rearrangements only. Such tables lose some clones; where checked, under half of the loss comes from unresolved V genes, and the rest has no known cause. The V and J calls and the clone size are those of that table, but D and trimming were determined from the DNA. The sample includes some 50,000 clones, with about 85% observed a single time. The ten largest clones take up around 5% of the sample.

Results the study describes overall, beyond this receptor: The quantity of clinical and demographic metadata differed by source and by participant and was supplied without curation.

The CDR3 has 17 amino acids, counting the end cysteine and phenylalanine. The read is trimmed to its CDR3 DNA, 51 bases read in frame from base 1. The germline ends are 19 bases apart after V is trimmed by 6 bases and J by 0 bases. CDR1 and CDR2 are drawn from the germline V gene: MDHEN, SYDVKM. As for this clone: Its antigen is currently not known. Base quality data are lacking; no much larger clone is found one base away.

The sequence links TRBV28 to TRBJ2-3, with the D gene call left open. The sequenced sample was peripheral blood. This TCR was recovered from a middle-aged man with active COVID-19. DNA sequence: TGTGCCAGCAGCCTAACCTGGGTGGCGGTAAGCACAGATACGCAGTATTTT. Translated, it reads CASSLTWVAVSTDTQYF.